A selection of T cell receptor beta chains follows, all from one sample in a study of blood T cell repertoires in COVID-19. The data were produced by immunoSEQ multiplex PCR, yet TCRdb's version contains in-frame clones alone and is incomplete. Altogether about 76,000 clones are present, roughly 80% being singletons, with the ten largest covering 15% to 20%. Source material: peripheral blood. These receptor sequences come from a woman aged 55 to 70 with acute or convalescent COVID-19. CDR3s include the opening cysteine and the closing phenylalanine or tryptophan. The D gene is left open where the match is weak. For some rows the clone size is stated as once, few or many, or as a class when expanded; others skip it.

clone_size d_call j_call v_call cdr3_aa cdr3_nt
- - TRBJ1-2 TRBV6-2/TRBV6-3 CASSPGGRNYGYTF TGTGCCAGCAGCCCCGGGGGACGGAACTATGGCTACACCTTC
- TRBD1 TRBJ1-2 TRBV19 CASSIRTGGNGYTF TGTGCCAGTAGTATACGGACAGGGGGTAATGGCTACACCTTC
- - TRBJ1-3 TRBV19 CASSVRQRSGNTIYF TGTGCCAGTAGTGTAAGACAGAGATCTGGAAACACCATATATTTT
- - TRBJ2-4 TRBV6-5 CASQGRGIQYF TGTGCCAGCCAGGGCAGGGGCATTCAGTACTTC
- - TRBJ2-1 TRBV11-2 CASSLERSPWNEQFF TGTGCCAGCAGCTTAGAACGGAGTCCGTGGAATGAGCAGTTCTTC
- - TRBJ2-5 TRBV23-1 CASSQSRWSEETQYF TGCGCCAGCAGTCAATCACGGTGGAGTGAGGAGACCCAGTACTTC
- - TRBJ1-2 TRBV18 CASSPPGLYGYTF TGTGCCAGCTCACCACCGGGGCTATATGGCTACACCTTC
- - TRBJ1-6 TRBV6-4 CASSDSGDNSPLHF TGTGCCAGCAGTGACTCAGGGGATAATTCACCCCTCCACTTT
few TRBD1 TRBJ1-5 TRBV10-2 CASSGQGNQPQHF TGCGCCAGCAGTGGACAGGGAAATCAGCCCCAGCATTTT
- TRBD1 TRBJ2-5 TRBV6-1 CASSEALGQGRETQYF TGTGCCAGCAGTGAAGCGCTGGGACAGGGACGAGAGACCCAGTACTTC
once - TRBJ1-3 TRBV6-5 CASSYGGDSGNTIYF TGTGCCAGCAGTTACGGCGGGGATAGTGGAAACACCATATATTTT
- TRBD1 TRBJ2-7 TRBV27 CASSLSRQGDDEQYF TGTGCCAGCAGTTTAAGTCGACAGGGGGATGACGAGCAGTACTTC